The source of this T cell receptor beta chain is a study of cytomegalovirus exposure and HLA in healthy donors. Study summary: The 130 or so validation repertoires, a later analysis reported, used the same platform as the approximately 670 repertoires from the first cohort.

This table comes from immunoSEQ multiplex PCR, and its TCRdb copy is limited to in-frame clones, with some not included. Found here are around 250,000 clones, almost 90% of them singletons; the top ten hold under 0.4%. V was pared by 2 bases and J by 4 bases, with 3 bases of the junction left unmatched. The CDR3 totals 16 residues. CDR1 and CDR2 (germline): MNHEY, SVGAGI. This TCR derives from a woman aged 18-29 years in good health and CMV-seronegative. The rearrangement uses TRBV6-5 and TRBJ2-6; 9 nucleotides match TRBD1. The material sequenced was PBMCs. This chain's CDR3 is CASSYGTGLGANVLTF. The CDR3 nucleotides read TGTGCCAGCAGTTACGGGACAGGGTTGGGGGCCAACGTCCTGACTTTC.